This T cell receptor (beta chain) stems from a study of T cells expressing NK-cell markers. On the study more broadly: TCR beta repertoires came from sorted CD3+CD56+NKG2C+, CD3+CD56+NKG2C- and CD3+CD56-NKG2C+ T cells. Regarding the study as a whole: NKG2C+ dominant clonotypes from roughly 6 donors made up roughly 1.0-7.5% of CD8+ T cells.

The authors made TCR beta cDNA libraries by 5'RACE template switching. This switching added a universal primer site and UMIs. For each CDR3 protein, TCRdb gives one entry from its re-call of the 5' RACE reads, without DNA. Its clone listing holds about 110,000 distinct CDR3 sequences. The CDR3 consists of 11 residues. Germline V gene sequence: CDR1 MNHEY, CDR2 SMNVEV (reference sequence). As regards this clonotype: The antigen remains unidentified.

The clonotype comes from a woman aged 18 to 75 in good health. The chain couples TRBV27 to TRBJ2-1; TCRdb outputs TRBD1, but without DNA this stays unchecked. Sequencing was carried out using blood T cells: a sorted CD56 or NKG2C T cell subset, CD4+ or CD8+ T cells, or bulk PBMC T cells (not recorded which). CDR3 sequence reads: CASSWGNEQFF.